A selection of T cell receptor beta chains follows, all from one sample in a study of shared clonotypes between healthy human individuals. Only in-frame clones appear in the TCRdb table, and some are missing; sequencing was by immunoSEQ multiplex PCR. Of around 2,000,000 clones detected, over 85% appear once; the ten largest clones hold 0.1% to 0.15%. Sequencing was performed on naive CD4+ T cells sorted from blood. These receptor sequences come from a man aged 18 to 35 in good health. Both conserved end residues are part of each CDR3. The order of the fields is CDR3 protein, J gene, V gene.

CDR3 protein: CASRTDIMNGYTF; J gene: TRBJ1-2; V gene: TRBV2
CDR3 protein: CASSPEGSGNTIYF; J gene: TRBJ1-3; V gene: TRBV5-1
CDR3 protein: CASSLHGQGNGYTF; J gene: TRBJ1-2; V gene: TRBV7-2
CDR3 protein: CASSLVPGSYEQYF; J gene: TRBJ2-7; V gene: TRBV5-6
CDR3 protein: CASSLTVDEKLFF; J gene: TRBJ1-4; V gene: TRBV5-1
CDR3 protein: CSGMGAGANVLTF; J gene: TRBJ2-6; V gene: TRBV29-1
CDR3 protein: CASSYGQNTGELFF; J gene: TRBJ2-2; V gene: TRBV19
CDR3 protein: CASMILGRTGELFF; J gene: TRBJ2-2; V gene: TRBV6-1
CDR3 protein: CASSKQQHYGYTF; J gene: TRBJ1-2; V gene: TRBV28
CDR3 protein: CSVLRGRGETQYF; J gene: TRBJ2-5; V gene: TRBV29-1
CDR3 protein: CASSELGGLEQFF; J gene: TRBJ2-1; V gene: TRBV10-1
CDR3 protein: CARREQGIPGKLFF; J gene: TRBJ1-4; V gene: TRBV30